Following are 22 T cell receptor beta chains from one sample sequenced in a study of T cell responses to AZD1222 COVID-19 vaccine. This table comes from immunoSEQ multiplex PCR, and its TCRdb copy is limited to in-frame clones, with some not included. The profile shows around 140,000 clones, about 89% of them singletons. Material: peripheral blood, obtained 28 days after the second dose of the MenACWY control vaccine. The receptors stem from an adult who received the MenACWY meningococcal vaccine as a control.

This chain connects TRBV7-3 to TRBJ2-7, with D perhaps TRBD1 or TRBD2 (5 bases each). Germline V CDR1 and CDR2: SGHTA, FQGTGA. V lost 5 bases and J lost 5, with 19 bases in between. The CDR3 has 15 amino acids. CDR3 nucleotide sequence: TGTGCCAGCAGCCCCACTGGTAGGCTGGGGGACGAGCAGTACTTC. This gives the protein CASSPTGRLGDEQYF.

This CDR3 reads CASSYGAGETQYF. CDR3 in DNA: TGTGCCAGCAGTTACGGAGCTGGGGAGACCCAGTACTTC. The chain uses TRBV6-2 or TRBV6-3 and TRBJ2-5; D is unclear. This CDR3 is built from 13 residues. V lost 2 bases and J lost 5, with 9 bases in between. Germline lookup yields CDR1 MNHEY and CDR2 SVGEGT.

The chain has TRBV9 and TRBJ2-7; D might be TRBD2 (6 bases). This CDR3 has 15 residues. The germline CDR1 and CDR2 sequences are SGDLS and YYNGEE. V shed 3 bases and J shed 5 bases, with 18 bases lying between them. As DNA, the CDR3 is TGTGCCAGCAGCGCCGCTGGGGGAGGTAAGGACGAGCAGTACTTC. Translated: CASSAAGGGKDEQYF.

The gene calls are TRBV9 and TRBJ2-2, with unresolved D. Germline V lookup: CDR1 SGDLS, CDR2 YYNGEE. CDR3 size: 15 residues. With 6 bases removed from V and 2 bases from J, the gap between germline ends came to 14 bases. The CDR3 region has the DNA TGTGCCAGCAACACCGCGGTTATTAACACCGGGGAGCTGTTTTTT. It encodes CASNTAVINTGELFF.

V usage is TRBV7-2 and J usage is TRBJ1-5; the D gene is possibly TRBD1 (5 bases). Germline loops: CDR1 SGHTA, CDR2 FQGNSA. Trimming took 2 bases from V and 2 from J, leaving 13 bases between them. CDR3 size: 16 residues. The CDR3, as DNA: TGTGCCAGCAGCTTAAGTGGGACCGTACGCAATCAGCCCCAGCATTTT. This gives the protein CASSLSGTVRNQPQHF.

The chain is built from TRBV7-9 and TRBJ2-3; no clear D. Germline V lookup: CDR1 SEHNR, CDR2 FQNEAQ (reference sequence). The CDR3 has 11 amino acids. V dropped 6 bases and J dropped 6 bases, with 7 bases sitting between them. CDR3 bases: TGTGCCAGCAGTCGCTATGATACGCAGTATTTT. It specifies CASSRYDTQYF.

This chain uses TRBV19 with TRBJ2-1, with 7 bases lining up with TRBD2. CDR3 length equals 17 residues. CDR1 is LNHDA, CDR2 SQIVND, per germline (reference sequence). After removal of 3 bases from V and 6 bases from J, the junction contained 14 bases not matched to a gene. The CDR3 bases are TGTGCCAGTAGTATTCTGGGATGGGGGGGTGGAAGCAATGAGCAGTTCTTC. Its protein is CASSILGWGGGSNEQFF.

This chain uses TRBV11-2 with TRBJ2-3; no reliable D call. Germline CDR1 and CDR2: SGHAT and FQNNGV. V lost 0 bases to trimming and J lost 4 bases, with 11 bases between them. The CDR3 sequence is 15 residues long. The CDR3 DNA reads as TGTGCCAGCAGCTTAGAGCCAGCGAAGCCAGATACGCAGTATTTT. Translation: CASSLEPAKPDTQYF.

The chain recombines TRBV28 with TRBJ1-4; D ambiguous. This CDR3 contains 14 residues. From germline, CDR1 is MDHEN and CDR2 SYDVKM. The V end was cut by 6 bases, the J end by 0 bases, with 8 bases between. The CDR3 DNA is TGTGCCAGCAGCGACGGAACAACTAATGAAAAACTGTTTTTT. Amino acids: CASSDGTTNEKLFF.

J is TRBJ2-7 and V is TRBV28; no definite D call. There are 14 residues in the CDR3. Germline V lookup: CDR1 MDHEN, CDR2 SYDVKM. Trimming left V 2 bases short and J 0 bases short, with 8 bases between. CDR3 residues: CASSLDGSSYEQYF. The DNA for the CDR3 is TGTGCCAGCAGTTTAGACGGAAGCTCCTACGAGCAGTACTTC.

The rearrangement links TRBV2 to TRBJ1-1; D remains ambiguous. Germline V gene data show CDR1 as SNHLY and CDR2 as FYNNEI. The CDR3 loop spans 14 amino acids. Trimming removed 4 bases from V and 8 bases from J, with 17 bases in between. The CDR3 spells CASSGYRDRGEAFF. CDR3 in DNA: TGTGCCAGCAGTGGATACAGAGATAGAGGGGAAGCTTTCTTT.

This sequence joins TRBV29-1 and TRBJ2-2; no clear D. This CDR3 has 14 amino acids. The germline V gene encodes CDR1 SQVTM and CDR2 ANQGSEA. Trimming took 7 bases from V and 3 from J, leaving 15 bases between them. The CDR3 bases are TGCAGCGCTGGGCAAAACAGCTACACCGGGGAGCTGTTTTTT. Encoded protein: CSAGQNSYTGELFF.

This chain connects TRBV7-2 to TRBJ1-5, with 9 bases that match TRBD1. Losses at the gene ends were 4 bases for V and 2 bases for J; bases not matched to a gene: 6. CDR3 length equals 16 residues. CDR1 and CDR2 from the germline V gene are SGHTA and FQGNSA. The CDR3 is CASSSGQGGGNQPQHF. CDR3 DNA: TGTGCCAGCAGCTCGGGACAGGGAGGGGGCAATCAGCCCCAGCATTTT.

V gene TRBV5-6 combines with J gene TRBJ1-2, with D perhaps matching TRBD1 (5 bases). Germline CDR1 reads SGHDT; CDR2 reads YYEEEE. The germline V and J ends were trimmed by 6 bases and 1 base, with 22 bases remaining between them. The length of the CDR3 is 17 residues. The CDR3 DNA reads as TGTGCCAGCATCCCCCGGTCCCAGGGTACCGTTAACTATGGCTACACCTTC. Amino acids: CASIPRSQGTVNYGYTF. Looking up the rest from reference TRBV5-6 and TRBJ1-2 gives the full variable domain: DAGVTQSPTHLIKTRGQQVTLRCSPKSGHDTVSWYQQALGQGPQFIFQYYEEEERQRGNFPDRFSGHQFPNYSSELNVNALLLGDSALYLCASIPRSQGTVNYGYTFGSGTRLTVV.

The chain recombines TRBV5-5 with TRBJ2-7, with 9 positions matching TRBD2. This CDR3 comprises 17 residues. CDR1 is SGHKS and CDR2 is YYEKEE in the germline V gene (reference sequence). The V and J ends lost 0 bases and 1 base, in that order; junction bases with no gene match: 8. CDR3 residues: CASSLVASGAASYEQYF. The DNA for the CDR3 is TGTGCCAGCAGCTTGGTGGCTAGCGGGGCGGCTTCCTACGAGCAGTACTTC.

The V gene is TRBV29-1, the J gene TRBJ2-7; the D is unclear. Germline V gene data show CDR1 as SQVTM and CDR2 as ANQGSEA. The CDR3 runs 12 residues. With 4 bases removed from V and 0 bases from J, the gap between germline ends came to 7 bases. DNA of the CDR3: TGCAGCGTTGGGGAAAGCTCCTACGAGCAGTACTTC. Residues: CSVGESSYEQYF.

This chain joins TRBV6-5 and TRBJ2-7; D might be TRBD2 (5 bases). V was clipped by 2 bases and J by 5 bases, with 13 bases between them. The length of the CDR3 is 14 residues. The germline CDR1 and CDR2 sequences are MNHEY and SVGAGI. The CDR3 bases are TGTGCCAGCAGTTACCGCGGGCAGGTCGACGAGCAGTACTTC. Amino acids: CASSYRGQVDEQYF.

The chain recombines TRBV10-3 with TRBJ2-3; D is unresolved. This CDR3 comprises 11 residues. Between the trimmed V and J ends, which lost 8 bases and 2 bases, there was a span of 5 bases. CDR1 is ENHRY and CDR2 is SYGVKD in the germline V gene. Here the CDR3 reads CAIQDTDTQYF. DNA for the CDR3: TGTGCCATCCAGGACACAGATACGCAGTATTTT.

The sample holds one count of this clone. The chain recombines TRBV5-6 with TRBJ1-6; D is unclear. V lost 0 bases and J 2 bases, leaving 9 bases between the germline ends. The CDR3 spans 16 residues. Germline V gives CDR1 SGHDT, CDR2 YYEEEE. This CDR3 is CASSLARQTYNSPLHF. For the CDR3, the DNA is TGTGCCAGCAGCTTGGCCCGGCAGACCTATAATTCACCCCTCCACTTT.

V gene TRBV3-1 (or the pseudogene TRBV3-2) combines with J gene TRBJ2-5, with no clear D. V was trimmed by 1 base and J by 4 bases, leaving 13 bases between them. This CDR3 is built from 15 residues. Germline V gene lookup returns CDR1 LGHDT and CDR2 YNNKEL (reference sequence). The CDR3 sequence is CASSQVRLEAETQYF. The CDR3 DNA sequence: TGTGCCAGCAGCCAAGTACGGTTAGAGGCAGAGACCCAGTACTTC.

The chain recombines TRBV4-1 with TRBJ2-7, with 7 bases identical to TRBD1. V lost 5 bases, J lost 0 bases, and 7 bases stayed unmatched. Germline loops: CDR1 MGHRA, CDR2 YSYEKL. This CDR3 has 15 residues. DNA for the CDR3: TGCGCCAGCAGCACGGGACAGCAAAACTCCTACGAGCAGTACTTC. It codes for CASSTGQQNSYEQYF.

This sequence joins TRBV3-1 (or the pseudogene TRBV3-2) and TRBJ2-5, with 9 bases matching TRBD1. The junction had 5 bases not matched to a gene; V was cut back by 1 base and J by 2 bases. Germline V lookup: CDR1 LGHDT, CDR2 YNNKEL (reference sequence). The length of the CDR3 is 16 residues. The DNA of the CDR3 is TGTGCCAGCAGCCAAGCCCCGGGACAGGGACAAGAGACCCAGTACTTC. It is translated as CASSQAPGQGQETQYF.